The next 19 T cell receptor beta chains were all read from a single sample in a study of vaccination effects on CD4 cells after COVID-19. Between days 10 and 11 of culture, CD4+ T cells were separated out. Libraries were prepared by immunoSEQ multiplex PCR; TCRdb keeps only in-frame clonotypes and omits some of them. The sample shows tens of thousands of clones, around 79% of them seen only once. These receptors' targets are unknown. The input for sequencing was CD4+ T cells from PBMCs cultured without peptide, taken before COVID-19 vaccination. The receptors were gathered from a human donor who received a COVID-19 vaccine.

The chain links TRBV2 to TRBJ1-6, with a tentative D call TRBD1 (6 bases). Trimming took 8 bases from V and 8 from J, leaving 13 bases between them. The CDR3 is made up of 13 amino acids. The germline gives CDR1 SNHLY, CDR2 FYNNEI. The CDR3 region has the DNA TGTGCCAGCCGGGTACAGGGAGATTCACCCCTCCACTTT. It codes for CASRVQGDSPLHF. Based on the CDR3 plus reference TRBV2 and TRBJ1-6, the full variable domain is EPEVTQTPSHQVTQMGQEVILRCVPISNHLYFYWYRQILGQKVEFLVSFYNNEISEKSEIFDDQFSVERPDGSNFTLKIRSTKLEDSAMYFCASRVQGDSPLHFGNGTRLTVT.

This clone was seen a handful of times. The chain links TRBV18 to TRBJ2-7, with TRBD1 as a possible D gene (6 bases). The V gene lost 0 bases and the J gene lost 4 bases, with 10 bases spanning the gap. Germline lookup yields CDR1 KGHSH and CDR2 LQKENI. CDR3 length: 14 amino acids. The CDR3 coding sequence is TGTGCCAGCTCACCACCGGTGACAGGATACGAGCAGTACTTC. This encodes CASSPPVTGYEQYF.

The chain recombines TRBV3-1 (or the pseudogene TRBV3-2) with TRBJ2-1; D is perhaps TRBD2 (6 bases). V lost 5 bases and J lost 5, with 22 bases in between. CDR1 and CDR2 from the germline V gene are LGHDT and YNNKEL (reference sequence). This CDR3 contains 17 residues. This CDR3 is CASSGGGPISSDNEQFF. Written as DNA, the CDR3 is TGTGCCAGCAGCGGGGGAGGTCCCATTTCTTCCGACAATGAGCAGTTCTTC.

The chain carries TRBV20-1 and TRBJ2-7; D is undetermined. CDR1 is DFQATT, CDR2 SNEGSKA, per germline (reference sequence). This CDR3 has 11 residues. V lost 5 bases and J 1 base, leaving 6 bases between the germline ends. The CDR3 DNA sequence: TGCAGTGCTCGCCCTTCCTACGAGCAGTACTTC. Residues: CSARPSYEQYF.

CDR3 loop: CASSIQPGQASYEQYF. For the CDR3, the DNA is TGCGCCAGCAGCATACAACCGGGACAGGCGTCCTACGAGCAGTACTTC. V gene TRBV5-1 combines with J gene TRBJ2-7; 8 positions match TRBD1. Per the germline V gene, CDR1 is SGHRS and CDR2 is YFSETQ. V was clipped by 4 bases and J by 1 base; unmatched bases: 10. The CDR3 has 16 residues.

The V gene is TRBV4-2, the J gene TRBJ2-3, with TRBD2 matching 9 bases. The junction had 1 base not matched to a gene; V was cut back by 1 base and J by 2 bases. Germline CDR1 LGHNA, CDR2 YNFKEQ. The CDR3 has 15 residues. CDR3 protein: CASSQASGITDTQYF. The DNA for the CDR3 is TGTGCCAGCAGCCAAGCTAGCGGGATCACAGATACGCAGTATTTT.

This chain links TRBV7-2 with TRBJ2-5; 9 positions agree with TRBD2. V lost 5 bases, J lost 3 bases, and 4 bases stayed unmatched. The CDR3 runs 14 residues. CDR1 SGHTA and CDR2 FQGNSA come from the germline V gene. The CDR3 loop is CASSTGTSKETQYF. CDR3 sequence (DNA): TGTGCCAGCAGCACCGGGACTAGCAAAGAGACCCAGTACTTC. Variable domain in full (rest from reference TRBV7-2 and TRBJ2-5): GAGVSQSPSNKVTEKGKDVELRCDPISGHTALYWYRQSLGQGLEFLIYFQGNSAPDKSGLPSDRFSAERTGGSVSTLTIQRTQQEDSAVYLCASSTGTSKETQYFGPGTRLLVL.

J is TRBJ2-7 and V is TRBV12-5; D might be TRBD1 (5 bases). This CDR3 has 13 residues. CDR1 is LGHNT and CDR2 is FRNRAP in the germline V gene. The germline V and J ends were trimmed by 5 bases and 4 bases, with 12 bases remaining between them. The CDR3 DNA sequence: TGTGCTAGTGGTGACAAACAGGTTTACGAGCAGTACTTC. Translating gives CASGDKQVYEQYF.

The chain combines TRBV7-8 with TRBJ1-5; the D is unclear. This CDR3 contains 17 residues. Germline values: CDR1 SGHVS, CDR2 FQNEAQ. Trimming stripped 5 bases from V and 0 bases from J, with 17 bases between. The CDR3 reads CASSPRDVVYSNQPQHF. DNA of the CDR3: TGTGCCAGCAGCCCCCGAGACGTCGTCTATAGCAATCAGCCCCAGCATTTT.

This clone turned up a few times. J is TRBJ2-5 and V is TRBV30; 11 nucleotides agree with TRBD1. The CDR3 extends over 15 amino acids. Per germline, CDR1 GTSNPN and CDR2 SVGIG (reference sequence). With V trimmed by 5 bases and J by 4 bases, 9 bases remained unmatched. CDR3 DNA: TGTGCCTGGCGCCGGGGACAGGGGGTAGGAGAGACCCAGTACTTC. It encodes CAWRRGQGVGETQYF.

This chain connects TRBV7-2 to TRBJ2-1; the D gene is possibly TRBD1 (6 bases). This CDR3 is built from 11 residues. Germline V gene data show CDR1 as SGHTA and CDR2 as FQGNSA. V was pared by 5 bases and J by 12 bases, with 11 bases between. The CDR3 DNA reads TGTGCCAGCAGCGACAGGATAGGGCAGTTCTTC. Translation gives CASSDRIGQFF.

J is TRBJ2-1 and V is TRBV29-1; the D gene is possibly TRBD2 (5 bases). The length of the CDR3 is 12 residues. V dropped 3 bases and J dropped 7 bases, with 10 bases sitting between them. Germline assignment: CDR1 SQVTM and CDR2 ANQGSEA. CDR3 amino acids: CSVDGWRNEQFF. The DNA of the CDR3 is TGCAGCGTTGATGGGTGGAGGAATGAGCAGTTCTTC.

V gene TRBV18 combines with J gene TRBJ1-5; the D gene is possibly TRBD1 (6 bases). This CDR3 has 16 residues. CDR1 and CDR2 (germline): KGHSH, LQKENI. V shed 2 bases and J shed 5 bases, with 16 bases lying between them. In nucleotides, the CDR3 is TGTGCCAGCTCACCAGGCACGGGGCCAGGGGATCAGCCCCAGCATTTT. Protein sequence: CASSPGTGPGDQPQHF.

This clone appeared once. This sequence joins TRBV7-9 and TRBJ2-1; 8 nucleotides match TRBD2. J lost 4 bases, V lost 0 bases, and 5 bases had no gene match. The CDR3 totals 16 residues. In germline, CDR1 is SEHNR, CDR2 FQNEAQ (reference sequence). This CDR3 reads CASSLARGAGYNEQFF. The CDR3 DNA reads TGTGCCAGCAGCTTAGCGCGGGGGGCTGGGTACAATGAGCAGTTCTTC.

The chain joins TRBV7-8 to TRBJ1-2, with D possibly matching TRBD1 (6 bases). The CDR3 runs to 13 residues. CDR1 and CDR2 from the germline V gene are SGHVS and FQNEAQ. Trimming shortened V by 6 bases and J by 6 bases, and 14 bases separated the two germline ends. CDR3 in DNA: TGTGCCAGCAGTTACAGGGTAGGAGATGGCTACACCTTC. Residues: CASSYRVGDGYTF.

The chain uses TRBV6-1 and TRBJ1-5; D unclear. The CDR3 length is 15 residues. V gave up 3 bases and J gave up 7 bases, with 16 bases separating them. Germline-derived CDR1 and CDR2 are MNHNS and SASEGT. CDR3 sequence reads: CASSDRGRGGQPQHF. As DNA, the CDR3 is TGTGCCAGCAGTGATCGAGGCAGAGGTGGACAGCCCCAGCATTTT.

The chain uses TRBV5-1 and TRBJ2-6; D is undetermined. V dropped 6 bases and J dropped 0 bases, with 10 bases sitting between them. The CDR3 runs to 15 residues. Per germline, CDR1 SGHRS and CDR2 YFSETQ. CDR3 sequence: CASTKDGSGANVLTF. CDR3 bases: TGCGCCAGCACCAAGGACGGCTCTGGGGCCAACGTCCTGACTTTC.

The chain employs TRBV27 and TRBJ2-1; TRBD1 or TRBD2 may be the D gene (5 bases each). The ends were cut back, 3 bases at V and 9 bases at J, with 12 bases in the middle. Germline CDR1 MNHEY, CDR2 SMNVEV (reference sequence). The CDR3 length is 13 residues. CDR3 sequence: CASSFRGDGEQFF. CDR3 DNA: TGTGCCAGCAGTTTTCGAGGGGACGGTGAGCAGTTCTTC.

This clone was detected a few times. The V call is TRBV7-3, the J call TRBJ2-2; D possibly corresponds to TRBD2 (5 bases). Germline loops: CDR1 SGHTA, CDR2 FQGTGA. The CDR3 is made up of 13 amino acids. V was pared by 5 bases and J by 2 bases, with 6 bases between. The CDR3: CASSPGNTGELFF. The CDR3 DNA reads as TGTGCCAGCAGCCCGGGAAACACCGGGGAGCTGTTTTTT.